The 19 T cell receptor beta chains listed next were all sequenced from one sample in a study of Ad26.COV2.S vaccination and SARS-CoV-2 variants. Treatment given: some 19 received Ad26.COV2.S at low or high dose, single or two shots; 5 received placebo; per-sample allocation not given. Sampling occurred on day 63 after the first vaccine or placebo injection. Produced via immunoSEQ multiplex PCR; TCRdb's table is partial and in-frame only. The sample contains over 400,000 clones, around 92% of which appear only once. Source: peripheral blood, taken in a trial of Ad26.COV2.S vaccine versus placebo. The receptor set was obtained from a person aged 18-65 years who received the Ad26.COV2.S COVID-19 vaccine or a placebo.

This rearrangement joins TRBV5-5 to TRBJ1-6; a weak D match, TRBD1 (5 bases). Germline values: CDR1 SGHKS, CDR2 YYEKEE (reference sequence). CDR3 length equals 16 residues. The V and J ends lost 3 bases and 9 bases respectively, with 19 bases between them. CDR3: CASSWGSGGIVSPLHF. The CDR3 region has the DNA TGTGCCAGCAGCTGGGGCTCGGGGGGTATAGTTTCACCCCTCCACTTT.

The gene calls are TRBV20-1 and TRBJ1-1; 7 bases fit TRBD1. Germline trimming cut 5 bases from V and 7 bases from J; bases unmatched to any gene: 4. The CDR3 runs 11 residues. CDR1 is DFQATT and CDR2 is SNEGSKA in the germline V gene (reference sequence). This CDR3 is CSAQGQDEAFF. CDR3 coding DNA: TGCAGTGCTCAAGGACAGGATGAAGCTTTCTTT.

The chain combines TRBV29-1 with TRBJ2-7, with D uncertain. Germline V gene lookup returns CDR1 SQVTM and CDR2 ANQGSEA. V dropped 6 bases and J dropped 3 bases, with 12 bases sitting between them. The CDR3 covers 12 residues. CDR3 nucleotide sequence: TGCAGCGTCGCTGACGGAGACTACGAGCAGTACTTC. Translating it yields CSVADGDYEQYF.

The chain joins TRBV29-1 to TRBJ1-1, with 8 bases aligning to TRBD1. The V and J ends lost 8 bases and 1 base, in that order; junction bases with no gene match: 12. The CDR3 runs to 15 residues. The germline V gene encodes CDR1 SQVTM and CDR2 ANQGSEA. The CDR3 sequence: CSSSPRTGPNTEAFF. For the CDR3, the DNA is TGCAGCTCCTCGCCCCGGACAGGGCCGAACACTGAAGCTTTCTTT.

CDR3 sequence (DNA): TGTGCCAGCAGCCTTTTCCTTGGGGGCCGCTACAATGAGCAGTTCTTC. This gives the protein CASSLFLGGRYNEQFF. The chain carries TRBV28 and TRBJ2-1, with D perhaps matching TRBD1 (6 bases). V dropped 6 bases and J dropped 3 bases, with 18 bases sitting between them. Germline-derived CDR1 and CDR2 are MDHEN and SYDVKM. The CDR3 extends over 16 amino acids.

The rearrangement links TRBV29-1 to TRBJ2-5, with D maybe TRBD2 (5 bases). The CDR3 is 15 amino acids. The germline V gene has CDR1 SQVTM and CDR2 ANQGSEA. The V end lost 6 bases, the J end lost 5 bases, and 22 bases lay between the germline ends. This CDR3 is CSVAPWTAQAETQYF. Written as DNA, the CDR3 is TGCAGCGTCGCGCCCTGGACTGCTCAGGCGGAGACCCAGTACTTC.

This chain uses TRBV11-2 with TRBJ1-5; D not certain. From germline, CDR1 is SGHAT and CDR2 FQNNGV. The CDR3 consists of 13 residues. Trimming removed 3 bases from V and 1 base from J, with 4 bases in between. CDR3 DNA: TGTGCCAGCAGCTTTCACAGCAATCAGCCCCAGCATTTT. It is translated as CASSFHSNQPQHF.

This rearrangement joins TRBV30 to TRBJ2-1, with TRBD2 matching 7 bases. J was trimmed by 6 bases and V by 4 bases; bases with no gene match: 21. Germline V CDR1 and CDR2: GTSNPN, SVGIG (reference sequence). CDR3 size: 18 residues. The CDR3 bases are TGTGCCTGGACCCCAAAAAGACGACTAGCCGGGGCGGGCAATGAGCAGTTCTTC. Protein sequence: CAWTPKRRLAGAGNEQFF.

The rearrangement links TRBV5-1 to TRBJ2-7; 10 bases are shared with TRBD1. The CDR3 runs to 18 residues. Looked up from germline, CDR1 is SGHRS and CDR2 is YFSETQ. The junction had 15 bases not matched to a gene; V was cut back by 4 bases and J by 2 bases. DNA of the CDR3: TGCGCCAGCAGCCCTAGGAGGGACAGGGGACGTACGACCTACGAGCAGTACTTC. It encodes CASSPRRDRGRTTYEQYF.

The rearrangement joins TRBV5-1 to TRBJ2-5; D gene ambiguous. The CDR3 spans 13 residues. Trimming removed 0 bases from V and 5 bases from J, with 8 bases in between. The V gene's germline CDR1 is SGHRS and CDR2 YFSETQ. CDR3 bases: TGCGCCAGCAGCTTGGTACGGATTGAGACCCAGTACTTC. Its protein is CASSLVRIETQYF. The whole variable domain, remainder taken from reference TRBV5-1 and TRBJ2-5, is KAGVTQTPRYLIKTRGQQVTLSCSPISGHRSVSWYQQTPGQGLQFLFEYFSETQRNKGNFPGRFSGRQFSNSRSEMNVSTLELGDSALYLCASSLVRIETQYFGPGTRLLVL.

The rearrangement uses TRBV10-3 and TRBJ2-7, with TRBD2 matching 7 bases. After removal of 0 bases from V and 4 bases from J, the junction contained 6 bases not matched to a gene. The CDR3 spans 15 residues. Germline assignment: CDR1 ENHRY and CDR2 SYGVKD. CDR3 DNA sequence: TGTGCCATCAGTGAGTCATCCGGGGGGAAGTACGAGCAGTACTTC. This gives the protein CAISESSGGKYEQYF.

This clone was seen just once. The chain recombines TRBV30 with TRBJ2-7, with TRBD1 matching 10 bases. CDR3 size: 12 residues. From germline, CDR1 is GTSNPN and CDR2 SVGIG (reference sequence). V trimming: 4 bases; J trimming: 9 bases; junction bases outside the gene matches: 6. CDR3 coding DNA: TGTGCCTGGACCACTCGGGACAGGGGGCAGTACTTC. Its protein is CAWTTRDRGQYF.

The CDR3 sequence: CASSIGQISNQPQHF. The CDR3, as DNA: TGTGCCAGTAGTATAGGGCAGATTAGCAATCAGCCCCAGCATTTT. The J gene is TRBJ1-5, the V gene TRBV19, with D unresolved. CDR1 and CDR2 (germline): LNHDA, SQIVND (reference sequence). Trimming cost V 1 base and J 0 bases, with 7 bases left between them. This CDR3 is built from 15 residues.

This clone was detected a few times. The V call is TRBV5-6, the J call TRBJ1-3; D remains unclear. This CDR3 is built from 15 residues. V lost 1 base to trimming and J lost 3 bases, with 11 bases between them. Looked up from germline, CDR1 is SGHDT and CDR2 is YYEEEE. CDR3 residues: CASSLKRAGGNTIYF. The CDR3 DNA sequence: TGTGCCAGCAGCTTGAAGAGGGCTGGTGGAAACACCATATATTTT.

J is TRBJ2-7 and V is TRBV19; 7 bases map to TRBD2. The length of the CDR3 is 15 residues. The V gene's germline CDR1 is LNHDA and CDR2 SQIVND (reference sequence). The V and J ends lost 5 bases and 2 bases, in that order; junction bases with no gene match: 9. This chain's CDR3 is CASSWGGGVTYEQYF. The CDR3 DNA sequence: TGTGCCAGTAGTTGGGGCGGGGGAGTCACCTACGAGCAGTACTTC.

V is TRBV27 and J is TRBJ2-7; TRBD2 aligns across 8 bases. The CDR3 length is 16 residues. The germline V gene has CDR1 MNHEY and CDR2 SMNVEV (reference sequence). Trimming took 2 bases from V and 2 from J; bases not matched to a gene: 8. The CDR3 reads CASSLIAGTLTYEQYF. The CDR3 DNA sequence: TGTGCCAGCAGTTTAATAGCGGGGACCCTAACCTACGAGCAGTACTTC.

The sample holds one count of this clone. The chain joins TRBV30 to TRBJ2-5; 7 bases align to TRBD1. Germline loops: CDR1 GTSNPN, CDR2 SVGIG (reference sequence). The CDR3 is made up of 14 amino acids. J lost 2 bases, V lost 2 bases, and 5 bases had no gene match. The CDR3 bases are TGTGCCTGGAGTACCGGGACAGCTCAAGAGACCCAGTACTTC. It specifies CAWSTGTAQETQYF.

This clone has just one count. The chain uses TRBV12-3 or TRBV12-4 and TRBJ1-2; D is unresolved. The CDR3 sequence is 12 residues long. The V end lost 3 bases, the J end lost 10 bases, and 12 bases lay between the germline ends. CDR3 nucleotide sequence: TGTGCCAGCAGTTTTATGGTGGGAGACTACACCTTC. Translation: CASSFMVGDYTF.

The chain links TRBV4-1 to TRBJ1-5; 9 bases are shared with TRBD1. Germline values: CDR1 MGHRA, CDR2 YSYEKL. The V gene end was trimmed by 1 base and the J gene end by 5 bases; junction bases not matched to a gene: 6. The CDR3 has 16 residues. CDR3 bases: TGCGCCAGCAGCCAAGGGGGACAGGGAGGATATCAGCCCCAGCATTTT. This encodes CASSQGGQGGYQPQHF.